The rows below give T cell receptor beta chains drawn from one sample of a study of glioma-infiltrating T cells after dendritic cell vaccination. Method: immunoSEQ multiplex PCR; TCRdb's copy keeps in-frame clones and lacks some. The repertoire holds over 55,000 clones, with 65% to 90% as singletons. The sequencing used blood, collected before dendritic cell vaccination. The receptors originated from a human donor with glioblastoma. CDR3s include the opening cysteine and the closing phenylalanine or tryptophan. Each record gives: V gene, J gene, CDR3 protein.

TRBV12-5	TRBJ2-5	CASGLLTPPGLAVETQYF
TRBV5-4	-	CASSFTTSGGAYEQYF
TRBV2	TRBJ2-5	CASIGTEHQETQYF
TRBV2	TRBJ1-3	CASSEASVPPGNTIYF
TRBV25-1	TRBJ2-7	CASTEGHGQYF
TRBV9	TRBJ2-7	CASSVAGTYEQYF
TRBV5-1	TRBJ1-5	CASSLGEGGSNQPQHF
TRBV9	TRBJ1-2	CASSAQPTGAYGYTF
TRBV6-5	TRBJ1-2	CASTMGGGYTF
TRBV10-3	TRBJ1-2	CAIRQTGGDGYTF
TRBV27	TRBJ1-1	CASTSLSTGGRTEAFF
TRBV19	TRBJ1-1	CASSEQVNTEAFF
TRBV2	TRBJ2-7	CASTLRGHGEQYF
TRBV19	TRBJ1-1	CASSAGFGTEAFF
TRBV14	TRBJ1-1	CASSLSKNTEAFF
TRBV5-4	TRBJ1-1	CASSQTGSSTEAFF
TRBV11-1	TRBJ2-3	CASSLIQDTQYF
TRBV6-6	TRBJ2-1	CASSQGQGNEQFF
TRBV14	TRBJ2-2	CASSQGQGDNTGELFF
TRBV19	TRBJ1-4	CASNGQGTTNEKLFF
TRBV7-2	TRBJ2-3	CASSLAQSTDTQYF
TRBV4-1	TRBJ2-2	CASRHGMATDYTGELFF
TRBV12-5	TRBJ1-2	CASGLTDRGLNYGYTF
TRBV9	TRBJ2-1	CASSVGTIGSLEQFF
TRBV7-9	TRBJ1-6	CASSLDSPASPLHF
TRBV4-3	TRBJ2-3	CASSQGGPGGTDTQYF
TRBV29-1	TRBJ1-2	CSVDEFNRGLNYGYTF
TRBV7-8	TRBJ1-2	CASSPGTDNYGYTF
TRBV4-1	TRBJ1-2	CASSHPGTGGGVVGYTF
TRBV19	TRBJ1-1	CASTLGSRNTEAFF
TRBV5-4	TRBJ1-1	CASSMDSQNTEAFF
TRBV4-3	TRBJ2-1	CASSLSAGGHVNEQFF
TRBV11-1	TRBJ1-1	CASSFIRTGANTEAFF
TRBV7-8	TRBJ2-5	CASSRTKETQYF
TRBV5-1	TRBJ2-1	CASSLEGSGEQPYNEQFF
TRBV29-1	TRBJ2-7	CSVVSVGRGYEQYF
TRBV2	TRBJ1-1	CASSRQPEAFF
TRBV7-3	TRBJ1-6	CASSLGTGISPLHF
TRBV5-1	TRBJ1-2	CASSLNLGRGADYGYTF
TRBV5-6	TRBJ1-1	CASSLSAVSEAFF
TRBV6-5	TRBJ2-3	CASSPPGQGTDTQYF
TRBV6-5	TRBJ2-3	CASSYAGGPKVQYF
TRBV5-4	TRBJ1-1	CASSGGISDTEAFF
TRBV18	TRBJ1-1	CASSPPGAYTEAFF
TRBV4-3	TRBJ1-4	CASSQDRGEKLFF